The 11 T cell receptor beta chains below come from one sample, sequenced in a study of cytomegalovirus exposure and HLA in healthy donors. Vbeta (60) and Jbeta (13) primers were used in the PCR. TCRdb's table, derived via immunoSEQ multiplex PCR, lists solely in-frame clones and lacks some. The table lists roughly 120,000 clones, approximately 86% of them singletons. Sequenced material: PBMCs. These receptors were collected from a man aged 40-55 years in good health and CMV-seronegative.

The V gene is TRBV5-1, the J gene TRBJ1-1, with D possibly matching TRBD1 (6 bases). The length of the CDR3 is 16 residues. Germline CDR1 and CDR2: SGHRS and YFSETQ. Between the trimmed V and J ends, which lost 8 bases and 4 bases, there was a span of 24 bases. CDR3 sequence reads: CASKLRGGAWSTEAFF. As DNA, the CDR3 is TGCGCCAGTAAATTAAGGGGGGGAGCTTGGAGCACTGAAGCTTTCTTT.

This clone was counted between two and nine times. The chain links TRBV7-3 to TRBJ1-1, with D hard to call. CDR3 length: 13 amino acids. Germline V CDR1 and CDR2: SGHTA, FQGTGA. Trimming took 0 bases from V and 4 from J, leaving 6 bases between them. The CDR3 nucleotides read TGTGCCAGCAGCTTAACCGGGGTCACTGAAGCTTTCTTT. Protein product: CASSLTGVTEAFF.

CDR3 coding DNA: TGTGCCAGCAGCTTAACAGGGGACGGTGGCTACACCTTC. Translating it yields CASSLTGDGGYTF. The chain recombines TRBV6-6 with TRBJ1-2; 7 bases align to TRBD1. The germline V gene encodes CDR1 MNHNY and CDR2 SVGAGI (reference sequence). V shed 6 bases and J 7 bases; nucleotides not matched to a gene: 8. This CDR3 region has 13 residues.

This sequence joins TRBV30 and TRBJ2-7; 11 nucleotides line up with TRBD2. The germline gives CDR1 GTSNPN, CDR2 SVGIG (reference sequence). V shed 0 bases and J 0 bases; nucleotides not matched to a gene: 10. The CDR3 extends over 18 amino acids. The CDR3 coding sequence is TGTGCCTGGAGTGTAATTAGCGGGGGGGCCCCCAACTCCTACGAGCAGTACTTC. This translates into CAWSVISGGAPNSYEQYF.

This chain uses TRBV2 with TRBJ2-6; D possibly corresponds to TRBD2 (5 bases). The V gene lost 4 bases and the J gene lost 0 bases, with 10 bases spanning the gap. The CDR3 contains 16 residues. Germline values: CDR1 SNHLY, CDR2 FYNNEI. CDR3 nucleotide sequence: TGTGCCAGCAGTGTGGAGGCGCCCTCTGGGGCCAACGTCCTGACTTTC. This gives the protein CASSVEAPSGANVLTF. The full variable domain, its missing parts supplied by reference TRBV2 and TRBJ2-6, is EPEVTQTPSHQVTQMGQEVILRCVPISNHLYFYWYRQILGQKVEFLVSFYNNEISEKSEIFDDQFSVERPDGSNFTLKIRSTKLEDSAMYFCASSVEAPSGANVLTFGAGSRLTVL.

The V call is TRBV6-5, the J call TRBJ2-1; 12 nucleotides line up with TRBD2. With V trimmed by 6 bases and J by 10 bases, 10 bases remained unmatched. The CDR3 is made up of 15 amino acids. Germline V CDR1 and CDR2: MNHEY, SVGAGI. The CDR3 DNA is TGTGCCAGCAGCCAACTAGCGGGGGGTAAGGGGGAGCAGTTCTTC. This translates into CASSQLAGGKGEQFF.

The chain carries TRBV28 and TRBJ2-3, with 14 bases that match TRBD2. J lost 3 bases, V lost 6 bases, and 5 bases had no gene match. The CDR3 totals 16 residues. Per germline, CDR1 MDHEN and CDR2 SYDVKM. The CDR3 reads CASRDRLAGGTDTQYF. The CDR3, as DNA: TGTGCCAGCAGGGATAGACTAGCGGGGGGGACAGATACGCAGTATTTT. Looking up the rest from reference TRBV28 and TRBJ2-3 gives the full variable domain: DVKVTQSSRYLVKRTGEKVFLECVQDMDHENMFWYRQDPGLGLRLIYFSYDVKMKEKGDIPEGYSVSREKKERFSLILESASTNQTSMYLCASRDRLAGGTDTQYFGPGTRLTVL.

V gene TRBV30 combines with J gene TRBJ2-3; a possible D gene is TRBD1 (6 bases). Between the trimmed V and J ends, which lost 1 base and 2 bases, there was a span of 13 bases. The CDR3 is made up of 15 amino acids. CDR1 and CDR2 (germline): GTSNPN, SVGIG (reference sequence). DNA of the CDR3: TGTGCCTGGAGTGGAGGCCAGGGGTACACAGATACGCAGTATTTT. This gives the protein CAWSGGQGYTDTQYF.

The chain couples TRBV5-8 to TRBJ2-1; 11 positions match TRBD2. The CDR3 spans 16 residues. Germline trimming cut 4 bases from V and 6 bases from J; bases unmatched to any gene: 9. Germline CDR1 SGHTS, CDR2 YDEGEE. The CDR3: CASSRIVLAGVNEQFF. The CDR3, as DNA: TGTGCCAGCAGCCGAATCGTACTAGCGGGGGTCAATGAGCAGTTCTTC.

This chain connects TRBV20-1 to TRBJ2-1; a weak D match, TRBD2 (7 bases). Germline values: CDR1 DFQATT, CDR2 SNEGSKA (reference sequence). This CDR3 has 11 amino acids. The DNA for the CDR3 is TGCTCCGGCGGGGGCTTCAATGAGCAGTTCTTC. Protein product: CSGGGFNEQFF.

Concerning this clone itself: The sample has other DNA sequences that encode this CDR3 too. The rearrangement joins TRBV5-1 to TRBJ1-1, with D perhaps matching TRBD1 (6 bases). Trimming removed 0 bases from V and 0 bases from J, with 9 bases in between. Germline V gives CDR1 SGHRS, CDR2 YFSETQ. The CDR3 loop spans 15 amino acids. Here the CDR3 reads CASSLGQGMNTEAFF. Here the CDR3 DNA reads TGCGCCAGCAGCTTGGGGCAGGGGATGAACACTGAAGCTTTCTTT.